Below are 20 T cell receptor beta chains sequenced from a single sample in a study of T cells in Graves' hyperthyroidism and ophthalmopathy. TCR beta CDR3 regions were amplified from RNA transcripts. TCR CDR3 underwent first-round RT-PCR with the HTBI primer set. Each CDR3 protein gets one entry after TCRdb re-called the multiplex PCR reads with MiXCR. This table holds roughly 96,000 distinct CDR3 sequences, 51% found once. Sample: blood. The source is a middle-aged woman with Graves' hyperthyroidism.

A remark on this clonotype: At one end, the junction sequence differs from germline, possibly due to a read error. The J gene is TRBJ1-1, the V gene TRBV20-1; no definite D call. CDR3 size: 13 residues. Germline V gene sequence: CDR1 DFQATT, CDR2 SNEGSKA (reference sequence). The CDR3 DNA reads as TGCGGTGTTCAGACACTAATGAACACTGAGGCTTTCTTT. Translating it yields CGVQTLMNTEAFF.

A few counts support this clonotype. This chain connects TRBV15 to TRBJ2-7, with TRBD1 matching 8 bases. Germline V gives CDR1 LNHNV, CDR2 YYDKDF (reference sequence). With V trimmed by 3 bases and J by 7 bases, 8 bases remained unmatched. This CDR3 region has 14 residues. CDR3 in DNA: TGTGCCACCAGCAGGCCGGACAGGGCGGCGGAGCAGTACTTC. Translating gives CATSRPDRAAEQYF.

The chain employs TRBV20-1 and TRBJ2-5; TRBD2 matches 8 bases. Germline V CDR1 and CDR2: DFQATT, SNEGSKA (reference sequence). The CDR3 covers 11 residues. Here the CDR3 DNA reads TGCAGCGGGACTAGGGGGGAGACCCAGTACTTC. This translates into CSGTRGETQYF.

The J gene is TRBJ1-5, the V gene TRBV7-2, with 9 bases lining up with TRBD1. V dropped 7 bases and J dropped 0; count of bases not matched to a gene: 10. The germline CDR1 and CDR2 sequences are SGHTA and FQGNSA. The CDR3 sequence is 17 residues long. The CDR3 DNA is TGTGCCAGCACACACCGCGGGACAGGGAATAGCAATCAGCCCCAGCATTTT. Amino acids: CASTHRGTGNSNQPQHF.

The chain is built from TRBV7-2 and TRBJ2-2; TRBD1 is a possible D gene (5 bases). Trimming stripped 11 bases from V and 6 bases from J, with 16 bases between. The CDR3 extends over 13 amino acids. Germline CDR1 reads SGHTA; CDR2 reads FQGNSA. The CDR3 loop is CAWSVWGSGELFF. The CDR3, as DNA: TGTGCCTGGAGTGTCTGGGGCTCCGGGGAGCTGTTTTTT.

The rearrangement links TRBV25-1 to TRBJ1-2; D gene uncertain. The CDR3 is made up of 12 amino acids. CDR1 and CDR2 (germline): MGHDK, SYGVNS. Trimming removed 7 bases at V and 4 bases at J, with 10 bases between. CDR3 in DNA: TGTGCCAGCAAAGACACCTTCTATGGCTACACCTTC. Translation: CASKDTFYGYTF.

The chain couples TRBV11-1 to TRBJ1-1; D remains unclear. This CDR3 contains 15 residues. V lost 5 bases and J lost 4, with 17 bases in between. Germline CDR1 and CDR2: SGHAT and FQDESV (reference sequence). The CDR3 DNA is TGTGCCAGCAGCCGTACGGCGGGGAGGGTCACTGAAGCTTTCTTT. This codes for CASSRTAGRVTEAFF.

Regarding this clonotype: A single base separates this from a much larger clone, so it may be a read error. This chain uses TRBV12-3 or TRBV12-4 with TRBJ2-7; TRBD1 might be the D (6 bases). The CDR3 length is 14 residues. The V and J ends lost 5 bases and 3 bases respectively, with 14 bases between them. The CDR3 protein is CASSPQGRGYEQYF. CDR3 coding DNA: TGTGCCAGCAGTCCACAGGGAAGGGGCTACGAGCAGTACTTC.

A remark on this clonotype: A much larger clone lies a single base off, so this may be a read error. The V and J genes are TRBV5-1 and TRBJ1-1; D is ambiguous. The CDR3 has 13 residues. Germline V gene sequence: CDR1 SGHRS, CDR2 YFSETQ. The V end was cut by 1 base, the J end by 3 bases, with 7 bases between. The CDR3 DNA reads as TGCGCCAGCAGCTTGATAGTGTACACTGAAGCTTTCTTT. Amino acids: CASSLIVYTEAFF.

A remark on this clonotype: At one boundary the junction diverges from the germline segment, which might be a read error. The chain has TRBV20-1 and TRBJ1-1; a weak D match, TRBD1 (6 bases). CDR1 and CDR2 (germline): DFQATT, SNEGSKA (reference sequence). The CDR3 is 14 amino acids. In DNA, the CDR3 is TGCGGTGCTAGAGAGGGGGGCAGGCCTTCTGAAGCTTTCTTT. It is translated as CGAREGGRPSEAFF.

As for this clonotype: The final CDR3 position lacks the conserved phenylalanine or tryptophan, pointing to a likely read error. It is unclear where the CDR3 begins or ends on the DNA, so no DNA is shown, and the CDR3 is as TCRdb lists it. The V gene is TRBV7-9, the J gene TRBJ2-5. The CDR3 has 10 amino acids, counting both end residues. Germline assignment: CDR1 SEHNR and CDR2 FQNEAQ (reference sequence). The CDR3 reads CASSRQTQGP.

This clonotype occurred many times. The V and J genes are TRBV6-6 and TRBJ1-2; the match to TRBD1 covers 7 bases. Germline trimming cut 7 bases from V and 4 bases from J; bases unmatched to any gene: 6. In germline, CDR1 is MNHNY, CDR2 SVGAGI (reference sequence). The CDR3 runs 13 residues. As DNA, the CDR3 is TGTGCCAGCACTTCCGGGACAGTCTATGGCTACACCTTC. Protein product: CASTSGTVYGYTF.

The V and J genes are TRBV29-1 and TRBJ1-1; 7 nucleotides align to TRBD1. The CDR3 has 13 amino acids. Germline V gene data show CDR1 as SQVTM and CDR2 as ANQGSEA. The junction had 10 bases not matched to a gene; V was cut back by 8 bases and J by 4 bases. The CDR3, as DNA: TGCAGCAGCCAGTACAGGGGAGGCACTGAAGCTTTCTTT. Translated: CSSQYRGGTEAFF.

This clonotype was recorded many times. The rearrangement uses TRBV6-5 and TRBJ2-7; 8 bases are a match to TRBD2. This CDR3 region has 14 residues. Germline loops: CDR1 MNHEY, CDR2 SVGAGI. With V trimmed by 1 base and J by 3 bases, 2 bases remained unmatched. As DNA, the CDR3 is TGTGCCAGCAGTTACTGGGGACTAGACTACGAGCAGTACTTC. Its protein product is CASSYWGLDYEQYF.

This clonotype occurred many times. The chain couples TRBV7-9 to TRBJ1-4, with 7 bases aligning to TRBD1. This CDR3 contains 15 residues. The V segment lost 5 bases and the J segment 4 bases; nucleotides outside the gene matches: 7. Germline loops: CDR1 SEHNR, CDR2 FQNEAQ (reference sequence). The CDR3, as DNA: TGTGCCAGCAGCAGCTCGACAGGGATTAATGAAAAACTGTTTTTT. As protein: CASSSSTGINEKLFF.

Note on this clonotype: Given a much more abundant clone one base away, this may be a read error. As the CDR3 is not closed by the conserved phenylalanine or tryptophan, this likely results from a read error. The chain combines TRBV10-3 with TRBJ2-3, with a weak D call TRBD2 (5 bases). Germline CDR1 is ENHRY and CDR2 is SYGVKD. This CDR3 has 14 amino acids. V was cut by 8 bases and J by 2 bases, with 14 bases left in between. Here the CDR3 DNA reads TGTGCCATCTCTCCACGGGAAAACACAGATACGCAGTATCTT. Its translation is CAISPRENTDTQYL.

This clonotype was recorded many times. The V call is TRBV29-1, the J call TRBJ1-1; TRBD1 might be the D (6 bases). Germline V CDR1 and CDR2: SQVTM, ANQGSEA. V shed 1 base and J shed 0 bases, with 27 bases lying between them. The CDR3 totals 20 residues. CDR3 in DNA: TGCAGCGTTGAAGGGATGACAGGAGACCCTCCCGCACTTATGAACACTGAAGCTTTCTTT. Translated, it gives CSVEGMTGDPPALMNTEAFF.

This clonotype has at least ten counts. The genes are TRBV5-1 and TRBJ2-5, with 11 positions matching TRBD2. CDR1 is SGHRS, CDR2 YFSETQ, per germline. V lost 7 bases and J lost 2; bases outside the gene matches: 22. This CDR3 contains 20 residues. The CDR3 is CASWKTALWTSGRPQETQYF. DNA of the CDR3: TGCGCCAGCTGGAAGACAGCTTTATGGACTAGCGGGCGACCTCAAGAGACCCAGTACTTC.

This chain joins TRBV7-9 and TRBJ2-2; TRBD2 agrees at 8 bases. V was clipped by 5 bases and J by 11 bases; unmatched bases: 16. This CDR3 has 16 residues. The germline gives CDR1 SEHNR, CDR2 FQNEAQ (reference sequence). The CDR3 protein is CASSQVAGGLGGELFF. The CDR3 region has the DNA TGTGCCAGCAGCCAAGTTGCGGGAGGCTTGGGCGGCGAGCTGTTTTTT.

The V and J genes are TRBV29-1 and TRBJ1-4; D is perhaps TRBD1 (6 bases). The CDR3 consists of 14 residues. The ends were cut back, 7 bases at V and 2 bases at J, with 14 bases in the middle. Germline V gene lookup returns CDR1 SQVTM and CDR2 ANQGSEA. The CDR3 DNA sequence: TGCAGCGCCAGACCCGGGGGCACTAATGAAAAACTGTTTTTT. Its protein product is CSARPGGTNEKLFF.